The 10 T cell receptor beta chains reported below all come from one sample, sequenced in a study of cytomegalovirus exposure and HLA in healthy donors. The PCR had 60 Vbeta and 13 Jbeta primers. Some clones are missing from TCRdb's copy, which holds only in-frame ones; the method was immunoSEQ multiplex PCR. The table gives about 200,000 clones; the top ten clones make up approximately 0.74% of it. Sample: PBMCs. These receptors came from a boy aged 10-17 years in good health and CMV-seronegative.

V is TRBV29-1 and J is TRBJ2-3; 9 bases align to TRBD1. CDR3 length: 15 residues. Germline CDR1 SQVTM, CDR2 ANQGSEA. V gave up 0 bases and J gave up 3 bases; unmatched junction bases: 4. The CDR3 spells CSVEDWDRVTDTQYF. The CDR3 nucleotides read TGCAGCGTTGAAGATTGGGACAGGGTGACAGATACGCAGTATTTT.

V is TRBV4-1 and J is TRBJ1-2; D possibly corresponds to TRBD1 (5 bases). The CDR3 length is 14 residues. The germline CDR1 and CDR2 sequences are MGHRA and YSYEKL. Between the trimmed V and J ends, which lost 3 bases and 8 bases, there was a span of 16 bases. This chain's CDR3 is CASSHSLGVKGYTF. DNA for the CDR3: TGCGCCAGCAGCCACTCTTTAGGGGTGAAGGGCTACACCTTC.

This chain links TRBV20-1 with TRBJ1-1; weak D call: TRBD1 (6 bases). Germline V gene lookup returns CDR1 DFQATT and CDR2 SNEGSKA (reference sequence). The CDR3 sequence is 11 residues long. The ends were cut back, 7 bases at V and 3 bases at J, with 9 bases in the middle. CDR3 loop: CSVSGDTEAFF. CDR3 sequence (DNA): TGCAGTGTCTCAGGGGACACTGAAGCTTTCTTT.

The chain joins TRBV19 to TRBJ1-3; D unresolved. Germline loops: CDR1 LNHDA, CDR2 SQIVND (reference sequence). V lost 3 bases and J lost 0, with 12 bases in between. CDR3 length equals 16 residues. The CDR3 DNA follows: TGTGCCAGTAGTATCCCAGCAGGCGTCTCTGGAAACACCATATATTTT. Protein: CASSIPAGVSGNTIYF.

Note on this clone: The germline gene is not matched at one end of the junction; a read error may be the cause. CDR3: CASSLVLAGSQETQYF. The DNA for the CDR3 is TGTGCTAGCAGCTTAGTACTAGCGGGATCTCAAGAGACCCAGTACTTC. The rearrangement links TRBV7-7 to TRBJ2-5, with 10 nucleotides matching TRBD2. The CDR3 runs 16 residues. The germline gives CDR1 SSHAT, CDR2 FNYEAQ (reference sequence). The entire variable domain, with the rest obtained from reference TRBV7-7 and TRBJ2-5, is as follows: GAGVSQSPRYKVTKRGQDVTLRCDPISSHATLYWYQQALGQGPEFLTYFNYEAQPDKSGLPSDRFSAERPEGSISTLTIQRTEQRDSAMYRCASSLVLAGSQETQYFGPGTRLLVL.

The genes are TRBV7-9 and TRBJ1-2; TRBD1 is a possible D gene (6 bases). Between the trimmed V and J ends, which lost 4 bases and 2 bases, there was a span of 11 bases. The CDR3 has 14 residues. Per germline, CDR1 SEHNR and CDR2 FQNEAQ (reference sequence). The CDR3 region has the DNA TGTGCCAGCAGCTACCGGGACACAAACTATGGCTACACCTTC. This sequence encodes CASSYRDTNYGYTF. Looking up the rest from reference TRBV7-9 and TRBJ1-2 gives the full variable domain: DTGVSQNPRHKITKRGQNVTFRCDPISEHNRLYWYRQTLGQGPEFLTYFQNEAQLEKSRLLSDRFSAERPKGSFSTLEIQRTEQGDSAMYLCASSYRDTNYGYTFGSGTRLTVV.

J is TRBJ2-5 and V is TRBV30; 9 positions agree with TRBD2. The J call may be in error: the DNA end matches TRBJ2-7 better. From germline, CDR1 is GTSNPN and CDR2 SVGIG (reference sequence). This CDR3 is 13 amino acids long. CDR3 in amino acids: CAFLAGDTYEQYF. Here the CDR3 DNA reads TGTGCCTTTTTAGCGGGGGATACCTACGAGCAGTACTTC.

This chain links TRBV7-2 with TRBJ2-5; 15 bases map to TRBD2. The CDR3 covers 16 residues. Unmatched junction bases numbered 5, after V lost 5 bases and J lost 4 bases. Germline lookup yields CDR1 SGHTA and CDR2 FQGNSA. The CDR3 loop reads CASSPGLAGGAETQYF. The CDR3 DNA reads as TGTGCCAGCAGCCCAGGACTAGCGGGGGGGGCAGAGACCCAGTACTTC.

The rearrangement links TRBV2 to TRBJ1-1; no reliable D call. The CDR3 spans 17 residues. V was shortened by 4 bases and J by 4 bases, with 22 bases between the two germline ends. The germline gives CDR1 SNHLY, CDR2 FYNNEI. The CDR3 here is CASSGLDGRGAGTEAFF. The DNA of the CDR3 is TGTGCCAGCAGTGGCCTGGACGGGAGAGGAGCGGGCACTGAAGCTTTCTTT. The entire variable domain, with the rest obtained from reference TRBV2 and TRBJ1-1, is as follows: EPEVTQTPSHQVTQMGQEVILRCVPISNHLYFYWYRQILGQKVEFLVSFYNNEISEKSEIFDDQFSVERPDGSNFTLKIRSTKLEDSAMYFCASSGLDGRGAGTEAFFGQGTRLTVV.

This sequence joins TRBV18 and TRBJ2-7; D gene unclear. V lost 3 bases and J lost 0, with 12 bases in between. The CDR3 contains 15 residues. Germline V gene sequence: CDR1 KGHSH, CDR2 LQKENI. The CDR3 DNA reads TGTGCCAGCTCACCCTATCAGGAAGACTCCTACGAGCAGTACTTC. It is translated as CASSPYQEDSYEQYF.